One T cell receptor (beta chain) is described in this entry. Clones were read by immunoSEQ multiplex PCR, and TCRdb kept only the in-frame ones, dropping some. Among 25,000 to 35,000 clones listed, roughly nine tenths were seen once. The record originates from a study of T cell changes during pregnancy in multiple sclerosis. The germline CDR1 and CDR2 sequences are SGHTA and FQGNSA. The CDR3 runs to 15 residues. V lost 2 bases and J lost 6, with 17 bases in between. The specimen was CD8+ T cells from peripheral blood mononuclear cells, collected in the second trimester of pregnancy. The sequence was collected from a female donor with multiple sclerosis, enrolled in a pregnancy study. The chain uses TRBV7-2 and TRBJ2-7; no firm D call. As DNA, the CDR3 is TGTGCCAGCAGCTTAACTGTGGGCTCCGCGACCGAGCAGTACTTC. Its protein product is CASSLTVGSATEQYF.